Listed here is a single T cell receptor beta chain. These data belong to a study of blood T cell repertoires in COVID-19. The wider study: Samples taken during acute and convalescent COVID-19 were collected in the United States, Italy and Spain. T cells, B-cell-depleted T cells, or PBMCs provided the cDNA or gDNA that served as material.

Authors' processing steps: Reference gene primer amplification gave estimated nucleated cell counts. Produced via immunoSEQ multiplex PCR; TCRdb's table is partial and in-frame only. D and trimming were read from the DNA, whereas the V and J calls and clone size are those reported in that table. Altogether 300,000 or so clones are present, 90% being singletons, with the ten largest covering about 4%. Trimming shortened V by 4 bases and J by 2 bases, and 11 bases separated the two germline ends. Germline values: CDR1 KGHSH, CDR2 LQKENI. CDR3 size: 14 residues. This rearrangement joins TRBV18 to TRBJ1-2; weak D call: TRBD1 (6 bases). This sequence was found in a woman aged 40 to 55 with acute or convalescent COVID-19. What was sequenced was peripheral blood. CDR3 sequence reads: CASSQKGDNYGYTF. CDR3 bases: TGTGCCAGCTCACAAAAGGGGGACAACTATGGCTACACCTTC.